This T cell receptor (beta chain) was identified during a study of blood T cell repertoires in COVID-19. Data came from immunoSEQ multiplex PCR; TCRdb stores just in-frame clones and leaves some out. The repertoire holds approximately 74,000 clones, with around four fifths as singletons. Trimming cost V 4 bases and J 1 base, with 7 bases left between them. Germline V gene data show CDR1 as LGHDT and CDR2 as YNNKEL (reference sequence). The CDR3 sequence is 13 residues long. This clone was recorded a few times. The TCR sequence derives from a man older than 75 with active or convalescent COVID-19. This rearrangement joins TRBV3-1 (or the pseudogene TRBV3-2) to TRBJ1-1; weak D call: TRBD1 (6 bases). The specimen sequenced was peripheral blood. The CDR3 reads CASSLRGNTEAFF. The CDR3 DNA reads TGTGCCAGCAGCCTCAGGGGGAACACTGAAGCTTTCTTT.